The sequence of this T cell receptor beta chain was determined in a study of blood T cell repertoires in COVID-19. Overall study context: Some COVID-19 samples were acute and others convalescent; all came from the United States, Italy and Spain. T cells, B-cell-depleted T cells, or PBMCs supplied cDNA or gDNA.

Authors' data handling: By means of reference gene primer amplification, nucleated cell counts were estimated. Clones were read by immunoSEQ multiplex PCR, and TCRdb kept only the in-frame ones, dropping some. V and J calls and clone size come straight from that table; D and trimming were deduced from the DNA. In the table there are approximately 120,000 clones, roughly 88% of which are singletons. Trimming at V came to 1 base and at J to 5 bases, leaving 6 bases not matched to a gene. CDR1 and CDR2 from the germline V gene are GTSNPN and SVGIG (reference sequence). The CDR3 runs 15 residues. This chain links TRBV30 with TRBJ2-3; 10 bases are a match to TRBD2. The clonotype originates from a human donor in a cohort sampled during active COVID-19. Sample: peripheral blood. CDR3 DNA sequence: TGTGCCTGGAGTGGGCTAGCGGGAGCTGTAGATACGCAGTATTTT. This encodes CAWSGLAGAVDTQYF.